This TCR beta chain was recovered during a study of CD8 T cells in Susac syndrome. The V gene end was trimmed by 4 bases and the J gene end by 8 bases; junction bases not matched to a gene: 9. This CDR3 comprises 15 residues. The V gene's germline CDR1 is LGHDT and CDR2 YNNKEL (reference sequence). TEMRA cells were FACS-enriched, unlike CD8+ and CD4+ T cells, which were negatively isolated. Random hexamers served to reverse transcribe roughly 0.45 to 1 ug RNA. MiXCR, applied by TCRdb to the immunoSEQ multiplex PCR reads, yields one record per CDR3 protein. Among about 200,000 distinct CDR3 sequences listed, 93% were seen once.

The chain links TRBV3-1 to TRBJ1-4; 8 positions match TRBD1. Specimen: CD4+ T cells from PBMCs. The sequence was obtained from a human donor in good health. This CDR3 reads CASSPPAGGREKLFF. CDR3 DNA: TGTGCCAGCAGCCCCCCGGCAGGGGGCCGAGAAAAACTGTTTTTT. Full variable domain (missing parts from reference TRBV3-1 and TRBJ1-4): DTAVSQTPKYLVTQMGNDKSIKCEQNLGHDTMYWYKQDSKKFLKIMFSYNNKELIINETVPNRFSPKSPDKAHLNLHINSLELGDSAVYFCASSPPAGGREKLFFGSGTQLSVL.